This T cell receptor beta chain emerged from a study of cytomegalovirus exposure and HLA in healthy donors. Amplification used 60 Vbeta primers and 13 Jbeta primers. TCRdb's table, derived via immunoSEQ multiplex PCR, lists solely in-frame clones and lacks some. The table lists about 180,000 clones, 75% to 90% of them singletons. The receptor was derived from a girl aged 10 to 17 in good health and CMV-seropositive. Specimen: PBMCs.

CDR3 sequence reads: CASSKGLGEKLFF. For the CDR3, the DNA is TGTGCCAGCAGCAAAGGACTTGGAGAAAAACTGTTTTTT. The chain combines TRBV21-1 with TRBJ1-4. TRBV21-1 is annotated as a pseudogene. The length of the CDR3 is 13 residues.